This T cell receptor beta chain was recovered during a study of blood T cell repertoires in COVID-19. Overall study context: The United States, Italy and Spain supplied acute and convalescent COVID-19 samples.

Germline V gene lookup returns CDR1 MNHEY and CDR2 SVGAGI. The CDR3 loop spans 14 amino acids. Deletions cut 6 bases from V and 0 bases from J, with 6 bases between. Produced via immunoSEQ multiplex PCR; TCRdb's table is partial and in-frame only. Of 200,000 to 250,000 clones in the sample, roughly 85% were seen once. The sequence was obtained from a woman of 80 years or more with acute or convalescent COVID-19. V gene TRBV6-5 combines with J gene TRBJ1-6; unclear D gene. Sequencing input: peripheral blood. The DNA of the CDR3 is TGTGCCAGCAGAGTCAGCTCCTATAATTCACCCCTCCACTTT. Its translation is CASRVSSYNSPLHF.